This T cell receptor beta chain was documented in a study of shared clonotypes between healthy human individuals. The CDR3 covers 15 residues. V lost 1 base to trimming and J lost 5 bases; unmatched junction nucleotides: 7. From germline, CDR1 is MNHEY and CDR2 SMNVEV (reference sequence). Sequenced by immunoSEQ multiplex PCR; TCRdb stores in-frame clones only, minus some. The sample includes under 2,500,000 clones, approximately 94% of them seen just once. What was sequenced was naive CD4+ T cells sorted from blood. Subset specified: CD45RA+ positively selected. This clonotype was sampled from a man between 18 and 35 years old in good health. The V and J genes are TRBV27 and TRBJ1-2; 7 bases match TRBD1. The chain's CDR3 is CASSLYPGGEYGYTF. The DNA for the CDR3 is TGTGCCAGCAGTTTATACCCAGGGGGGGAGTATGGCTACACCTTC.